The table lists the clone carrying this T cell receptor (beta chain) with a count of one. Its matching antigen is unknown. Germline is not matched at one junction end, which may reflect a read error. Per the germline V gene, CDR1 is MNHEY and CDR2 is SVGAGI. This CDR3 is built from 18 residues. The data were obtained in a study of neurological immune-mediated disorders. Study findings and constraints: TCR-beta repertoires seemed private in all groups, with no expanded CDR3 amino acid sequences shared.

MiXCR, run by TCRdb on the 5' RACE reads, gives a single entry per CDR3 protein. The sample consists of under 100,000 distinct CDR3 sequences, under 15% of them appearing once. The time point was: longitudinal time-point 2. Unsorted libraries used 2 million PBMCs kept at -80 degrees C. This sequence originates from a female donor with HTLV-1-associated myelopathy (HAM/TSP). Sequenced sample: PBMCs. This chain uses TRBV6-5 with TRBJ2-2, with D perhaps given as TRBD1 or TRBD2 (5 bases each). CDR3 sequence: CAISYGRIGTSAAGELFF. In DNA form, the CDR3 reads TGTGCCATCAGTTACGGCCGAATCGGGACCAGCGCCGCCGGGGAGCTGTTTTTT.